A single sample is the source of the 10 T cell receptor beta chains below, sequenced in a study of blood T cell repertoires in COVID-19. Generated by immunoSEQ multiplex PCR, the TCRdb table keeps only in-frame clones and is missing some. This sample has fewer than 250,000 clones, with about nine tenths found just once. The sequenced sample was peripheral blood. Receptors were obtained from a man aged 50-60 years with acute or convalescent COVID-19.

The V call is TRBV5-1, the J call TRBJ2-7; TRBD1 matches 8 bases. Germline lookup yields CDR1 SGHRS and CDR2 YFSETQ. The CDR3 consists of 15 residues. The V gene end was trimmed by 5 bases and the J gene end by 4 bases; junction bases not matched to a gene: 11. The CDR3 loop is CASRPLRQGKYEQYF. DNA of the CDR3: TGCGCCAGCAGACCTCTTAGACAGGGGAAATACGAGCAGTACTTC.

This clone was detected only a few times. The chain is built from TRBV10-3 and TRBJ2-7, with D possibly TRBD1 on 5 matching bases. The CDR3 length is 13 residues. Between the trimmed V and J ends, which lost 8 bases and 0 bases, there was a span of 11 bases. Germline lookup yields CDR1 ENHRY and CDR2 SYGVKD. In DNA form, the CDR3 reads TGTGCCATCGGGCAGGGAACCTCCTACGAGCAGTACTTC. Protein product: CAIGQGTSYEQYF.

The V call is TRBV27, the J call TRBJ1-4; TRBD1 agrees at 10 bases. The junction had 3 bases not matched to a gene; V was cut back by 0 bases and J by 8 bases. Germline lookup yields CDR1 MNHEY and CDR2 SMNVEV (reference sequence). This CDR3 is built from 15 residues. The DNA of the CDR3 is TGTGCCAGCAGTTTATCGGGGACAGGGGTCGAAAAACTGTTTTTT. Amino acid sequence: CASSLSGTGVEKLFF.

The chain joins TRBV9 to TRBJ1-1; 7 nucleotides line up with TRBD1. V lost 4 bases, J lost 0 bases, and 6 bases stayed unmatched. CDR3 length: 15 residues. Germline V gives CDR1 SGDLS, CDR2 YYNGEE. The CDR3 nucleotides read TGTGCCAGCAGCTCCCGACAGGGCGTGAACACTGAAGCTTTCTTT. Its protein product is CASSSRQGVNTEAFF. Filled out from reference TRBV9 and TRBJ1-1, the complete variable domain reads DSGVTQTPKHLITATGQRVTLRCSPRSGDLSVYWYQQSLDQGLQFLIQYYNGEERAKGNILERFSAQQFPDLHSELNLSSLELGDSALYFCASSSRQGVNTEAFFGQGTRLTVV.

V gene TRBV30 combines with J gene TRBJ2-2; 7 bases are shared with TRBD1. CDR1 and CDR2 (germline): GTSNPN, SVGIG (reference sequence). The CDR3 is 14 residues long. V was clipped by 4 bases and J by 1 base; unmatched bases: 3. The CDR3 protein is CAWTPGGNTGELFF. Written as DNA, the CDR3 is TGTGCCTGGACCCCAGGGGGGAACACCGGGGAGCTGTTTTTT.

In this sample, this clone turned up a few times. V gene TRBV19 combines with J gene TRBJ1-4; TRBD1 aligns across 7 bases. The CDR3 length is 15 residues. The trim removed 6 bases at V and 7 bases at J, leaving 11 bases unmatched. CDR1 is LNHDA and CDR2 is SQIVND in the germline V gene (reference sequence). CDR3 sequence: CASSLTGTEAEKLFF. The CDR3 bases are TGTGCCAGTAGCCTAACCGGGACAGAGGCTGAAAAACTGTTTTTT.

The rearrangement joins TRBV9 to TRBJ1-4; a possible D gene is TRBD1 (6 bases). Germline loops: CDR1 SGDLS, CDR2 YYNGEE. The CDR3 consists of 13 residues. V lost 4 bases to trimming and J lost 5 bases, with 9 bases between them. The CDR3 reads CASSRGLNEKLFF. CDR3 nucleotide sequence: TGTGCCAGCAGCAGGGGGTTGAATGAAAAACTGTTTTTT.

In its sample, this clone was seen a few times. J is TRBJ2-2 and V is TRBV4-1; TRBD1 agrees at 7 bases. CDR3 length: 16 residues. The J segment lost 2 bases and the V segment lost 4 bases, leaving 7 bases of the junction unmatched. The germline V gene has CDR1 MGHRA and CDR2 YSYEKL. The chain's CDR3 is CASSPSTGPNTGELFF. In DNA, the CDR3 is TGCGCCAGCAGCCCCTCGACAGGGCCAAACACCGGGGAGCTGTTTTTT.

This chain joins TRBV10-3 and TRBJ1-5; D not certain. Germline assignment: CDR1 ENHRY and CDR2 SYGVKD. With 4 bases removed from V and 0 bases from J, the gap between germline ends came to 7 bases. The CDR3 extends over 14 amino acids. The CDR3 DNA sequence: TGTGCCATCAGTGCGGGGAATAGCAATCAGCCCCAGCATTTT. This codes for CAISAGNSNQPQHF.

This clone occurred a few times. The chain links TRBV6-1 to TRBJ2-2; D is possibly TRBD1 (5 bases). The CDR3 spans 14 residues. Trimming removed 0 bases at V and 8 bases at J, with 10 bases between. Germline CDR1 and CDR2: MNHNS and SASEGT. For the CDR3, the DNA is TGTGCCAGCAGTGAAGCAGGGGTCGTAGGGGAGCTGTTTTTT. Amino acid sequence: CASSEAGVVGELFF.